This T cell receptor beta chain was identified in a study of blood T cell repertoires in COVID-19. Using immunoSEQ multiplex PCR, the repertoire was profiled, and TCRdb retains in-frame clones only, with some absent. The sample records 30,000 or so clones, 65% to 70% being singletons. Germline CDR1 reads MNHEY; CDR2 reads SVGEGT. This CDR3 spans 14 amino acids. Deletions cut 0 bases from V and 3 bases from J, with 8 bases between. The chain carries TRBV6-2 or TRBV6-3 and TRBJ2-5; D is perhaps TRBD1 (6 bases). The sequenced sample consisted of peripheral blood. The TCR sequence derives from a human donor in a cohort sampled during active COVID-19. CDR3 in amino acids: CASSYSGHEETQYF. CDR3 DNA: TGTGCCAGCAGTTACTCGGGACACGAAGAGACCCAGTACTTC.